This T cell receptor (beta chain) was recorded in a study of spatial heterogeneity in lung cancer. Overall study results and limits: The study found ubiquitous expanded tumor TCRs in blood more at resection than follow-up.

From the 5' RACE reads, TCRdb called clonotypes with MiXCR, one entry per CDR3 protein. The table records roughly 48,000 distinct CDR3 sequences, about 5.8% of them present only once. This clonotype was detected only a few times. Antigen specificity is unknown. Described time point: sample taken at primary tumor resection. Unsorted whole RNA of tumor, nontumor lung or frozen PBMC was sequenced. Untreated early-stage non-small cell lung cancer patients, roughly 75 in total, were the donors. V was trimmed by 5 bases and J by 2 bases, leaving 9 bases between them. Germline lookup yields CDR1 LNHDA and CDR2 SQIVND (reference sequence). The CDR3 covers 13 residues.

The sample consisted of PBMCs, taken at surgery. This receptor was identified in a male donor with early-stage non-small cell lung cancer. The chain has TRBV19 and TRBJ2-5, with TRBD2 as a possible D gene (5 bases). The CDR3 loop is CASSSSGQETQYF. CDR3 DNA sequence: TGTGCCAGTAGTTCCTCGGGGCAAGAGACCCAGTACTTC.